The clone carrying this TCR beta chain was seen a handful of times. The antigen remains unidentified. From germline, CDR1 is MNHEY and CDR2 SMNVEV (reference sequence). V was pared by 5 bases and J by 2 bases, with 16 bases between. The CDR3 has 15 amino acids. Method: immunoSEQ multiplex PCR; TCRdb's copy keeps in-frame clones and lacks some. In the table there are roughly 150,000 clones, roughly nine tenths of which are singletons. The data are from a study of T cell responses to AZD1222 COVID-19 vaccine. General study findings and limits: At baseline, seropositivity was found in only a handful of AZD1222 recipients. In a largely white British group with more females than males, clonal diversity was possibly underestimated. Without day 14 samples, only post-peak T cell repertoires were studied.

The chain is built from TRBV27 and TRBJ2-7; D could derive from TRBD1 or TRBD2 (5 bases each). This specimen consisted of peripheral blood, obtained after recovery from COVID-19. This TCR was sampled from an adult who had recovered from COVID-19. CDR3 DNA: TGTGCCAGCAGTGGGACGGAGGCTTTGACCTACGAGCAGTACTTC. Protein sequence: CASSGTEALTYEQYF.